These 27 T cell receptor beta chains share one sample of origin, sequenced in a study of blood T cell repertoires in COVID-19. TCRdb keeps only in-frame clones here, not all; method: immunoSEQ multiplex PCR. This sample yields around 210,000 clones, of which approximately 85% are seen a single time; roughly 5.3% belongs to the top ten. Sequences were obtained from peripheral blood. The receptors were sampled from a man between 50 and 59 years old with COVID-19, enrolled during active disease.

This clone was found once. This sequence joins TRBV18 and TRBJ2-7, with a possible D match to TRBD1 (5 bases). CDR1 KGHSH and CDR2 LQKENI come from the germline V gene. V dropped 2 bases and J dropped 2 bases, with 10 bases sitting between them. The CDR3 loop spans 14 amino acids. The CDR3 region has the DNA TGTGCCAGCTCACCATGGCAGGGCCCCTACGAGCAGTACTTC. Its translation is CASSPWQGPYEQYF.

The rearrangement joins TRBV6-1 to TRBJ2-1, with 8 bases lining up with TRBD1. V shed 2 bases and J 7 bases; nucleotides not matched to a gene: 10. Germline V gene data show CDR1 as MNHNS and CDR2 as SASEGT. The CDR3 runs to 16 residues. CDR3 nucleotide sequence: TGTGCCAGCAGTGAACCCCGGACAGGGAGGCGAAATGAGCAGTTCTTC. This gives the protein CASSEPRTGRRNEQFF.

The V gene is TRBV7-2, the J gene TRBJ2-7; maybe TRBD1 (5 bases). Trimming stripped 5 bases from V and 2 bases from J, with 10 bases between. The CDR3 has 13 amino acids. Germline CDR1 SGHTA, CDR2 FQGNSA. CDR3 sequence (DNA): TGTGCCAGCAGCCCCCAGGGTCCCTACGAGCAGTACTTC. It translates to CASSPQGPYEQYF.

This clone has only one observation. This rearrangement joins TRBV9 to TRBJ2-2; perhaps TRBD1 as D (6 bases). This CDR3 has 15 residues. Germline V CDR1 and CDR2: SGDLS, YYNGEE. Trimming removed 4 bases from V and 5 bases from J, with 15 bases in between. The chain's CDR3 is CASSTRDIETGELFF. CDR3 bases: TGTGCCAGCAGCACCCGGGACATCGAGACCGGGGAGCTGTTTTTT.

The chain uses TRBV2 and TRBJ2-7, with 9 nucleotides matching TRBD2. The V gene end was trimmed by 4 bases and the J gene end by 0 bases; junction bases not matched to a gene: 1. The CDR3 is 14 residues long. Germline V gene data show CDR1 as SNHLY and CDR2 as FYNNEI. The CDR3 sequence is CASSATSGSYEQYF. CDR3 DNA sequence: TGTGCCAGCAGTGCGACTAGCGGCTCCTACGAGCAGTACTTC.

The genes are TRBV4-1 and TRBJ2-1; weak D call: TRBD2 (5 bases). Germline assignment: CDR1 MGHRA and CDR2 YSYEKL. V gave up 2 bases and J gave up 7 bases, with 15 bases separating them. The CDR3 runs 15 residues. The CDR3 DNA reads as TGCGCCAGCAGCCAAACGGGCAGTAGGGAGAATGAGCAGTTCTTC. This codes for CASSQTGSRENEQFF.

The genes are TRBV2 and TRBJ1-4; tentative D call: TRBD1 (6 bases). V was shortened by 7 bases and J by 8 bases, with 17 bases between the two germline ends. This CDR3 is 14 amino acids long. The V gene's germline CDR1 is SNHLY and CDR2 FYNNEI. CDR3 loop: CASIGKQGREKLFF. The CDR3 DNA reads TGTGCCAGCATAGGGAAACAGGGAAGGGAAAAACTGTTTTTT.

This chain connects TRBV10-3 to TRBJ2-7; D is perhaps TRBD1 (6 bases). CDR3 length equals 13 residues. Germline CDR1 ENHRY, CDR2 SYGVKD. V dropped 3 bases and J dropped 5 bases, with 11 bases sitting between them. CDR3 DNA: TGTGCCATCAGTGACAGGGGTAGCCACGAGCAGTACTTC. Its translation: CAISDRGSHEQYF.

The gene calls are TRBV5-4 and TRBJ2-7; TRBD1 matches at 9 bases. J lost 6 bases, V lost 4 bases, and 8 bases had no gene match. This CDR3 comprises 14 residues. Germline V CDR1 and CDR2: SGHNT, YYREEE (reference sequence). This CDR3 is CASSTYRGQGEQYF. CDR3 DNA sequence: TGTGCCAGCAGCACATACAGGGGGCAAGGCGAGCAGTACTTC.

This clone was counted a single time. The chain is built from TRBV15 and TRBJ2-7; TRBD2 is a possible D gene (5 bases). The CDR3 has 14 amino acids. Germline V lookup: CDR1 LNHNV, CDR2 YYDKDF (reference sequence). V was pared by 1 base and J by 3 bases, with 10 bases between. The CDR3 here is CATSRAGSNYEQYF. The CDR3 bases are TGTGCCACCAGCAGAGCGGGATCTAACTACGAGCAGTACTTC.

The CDR3 nucleotides are TGTGCCAGCAGCTTAGGACTAGCGGGGGGCGATACGCAGTATTTT. It encodes CASSLGLAGGDTQYF. This chain links TRBV7-2 with TRBJ2-3, with 13 bases aligning to TRBD2. Trimming removed 1 base from V and 6 bases from J; junction bases left unmatched: 1. The CDR3 runs 15 residues. In germline, CDR1 is SGHTA, CDR2 FQGNSA.

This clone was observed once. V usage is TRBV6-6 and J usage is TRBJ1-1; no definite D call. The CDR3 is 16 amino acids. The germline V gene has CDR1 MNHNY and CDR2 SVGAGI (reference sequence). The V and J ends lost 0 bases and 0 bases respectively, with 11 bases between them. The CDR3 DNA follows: TGTGCCAGCAGTTACTCTCCGCGGAGCATGAACACTGAAGCTTTCTTT. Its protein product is CASSYSPRSMNTEAFF.

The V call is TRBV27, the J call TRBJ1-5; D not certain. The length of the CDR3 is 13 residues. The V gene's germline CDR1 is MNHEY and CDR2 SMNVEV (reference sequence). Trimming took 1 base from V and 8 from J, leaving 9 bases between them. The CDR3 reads CASSLWPLEPQHF. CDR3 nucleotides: TGTGCCAGCAGTTTATGGCCCCTCGAGCCCCAGCATTTT.

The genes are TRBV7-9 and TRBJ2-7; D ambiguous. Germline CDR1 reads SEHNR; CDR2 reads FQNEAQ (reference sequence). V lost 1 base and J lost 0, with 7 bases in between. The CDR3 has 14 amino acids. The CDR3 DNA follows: TGTGCCAGCAGCTTAGAATACACCTCCTACGAGCAGTACTTC. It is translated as CASSLEYTSYEQYF.

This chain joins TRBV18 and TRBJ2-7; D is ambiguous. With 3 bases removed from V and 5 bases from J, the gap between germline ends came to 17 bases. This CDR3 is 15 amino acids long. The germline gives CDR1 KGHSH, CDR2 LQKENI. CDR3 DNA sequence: TGTGCCAGCTCACCGAGGCAGCCACTTCCCCACGAGCAGTACTTC. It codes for CASSPRQPLPHEQYF.

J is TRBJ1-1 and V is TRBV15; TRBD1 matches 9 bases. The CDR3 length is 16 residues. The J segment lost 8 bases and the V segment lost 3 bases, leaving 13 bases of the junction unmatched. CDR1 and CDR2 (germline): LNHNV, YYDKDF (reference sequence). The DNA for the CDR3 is TGTGCCACCAGCAGGACGGGACAGGGCCCCGTAAGGGAAGCTTTCTTT. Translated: CATSRTGQGPVREAFF.

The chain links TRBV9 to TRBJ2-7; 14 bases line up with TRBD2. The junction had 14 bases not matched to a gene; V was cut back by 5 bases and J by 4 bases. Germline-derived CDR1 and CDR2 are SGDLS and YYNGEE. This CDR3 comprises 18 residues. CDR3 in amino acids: CASSSKGLAGASSYEQYF. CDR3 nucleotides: TGTGCCAGCAGTTCAAAGGGACTAGCGGGGGCTTCGTCGTACGAGCAGTACTTC.

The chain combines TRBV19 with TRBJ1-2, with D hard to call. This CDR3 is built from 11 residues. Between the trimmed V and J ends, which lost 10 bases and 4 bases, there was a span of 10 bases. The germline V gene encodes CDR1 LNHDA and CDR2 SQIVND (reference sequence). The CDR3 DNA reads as TGTGCCACAGGACTCGGCTATGGCTACACCTTC. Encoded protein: CATGLGYGYTF.

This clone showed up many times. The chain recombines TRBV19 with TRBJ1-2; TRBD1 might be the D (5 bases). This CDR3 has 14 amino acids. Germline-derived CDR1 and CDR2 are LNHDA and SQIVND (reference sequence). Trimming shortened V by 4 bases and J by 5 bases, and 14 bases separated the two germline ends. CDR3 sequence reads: CASSKSPRGYGYTF. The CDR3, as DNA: TGTGCCAGTAGTAAGTCCCCCCGGGGGTATGGCTACACCTTC.

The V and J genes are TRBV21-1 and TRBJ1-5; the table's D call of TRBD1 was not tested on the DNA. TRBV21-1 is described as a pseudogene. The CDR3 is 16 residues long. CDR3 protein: CASSWGPGVGNQPQHF. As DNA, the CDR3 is TGTGCCAGCAGCTGGGGGCCAGGGGTTGGCAATCAGCCCCAGCATTTT.

The CDR3 sequence: CASSRGLGLAGGQSYNEQFF. CDR3 DNA sequence: TGTGCCAGCAGCCGGGGACTGGGACTAGCGGGGGGCCAGTCCTACAATGAGCAGTTCTTC. This chain links TRBV3-1 (or the pseudogene TRBV3-2) with TRBJ2-1; 15 bases match TRBD2. The CDR3 contains 20 residues. With 4 bases clipped from V and 1 base from J, the junction kept 11 bases outside the gene matches. Germline lookup yields CDR1 LGHDT and CDR2 YNNKEL (reference sequence).

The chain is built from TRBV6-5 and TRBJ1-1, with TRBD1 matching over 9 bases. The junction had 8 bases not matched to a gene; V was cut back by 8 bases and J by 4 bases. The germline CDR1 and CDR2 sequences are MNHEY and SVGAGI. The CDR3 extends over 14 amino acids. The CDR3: CASWTGEDGTEAFF. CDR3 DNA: TGTGCCAGCTGGACAGGGGAAGATGGCACTGAAGCTTTCTTT.

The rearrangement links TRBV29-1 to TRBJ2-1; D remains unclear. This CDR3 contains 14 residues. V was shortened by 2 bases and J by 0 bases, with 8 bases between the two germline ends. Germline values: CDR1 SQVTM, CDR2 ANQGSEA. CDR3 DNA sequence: TGCAGCGTTGAACTCGACAACTCCTACAATGAGCAGTTCTTC. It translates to CSVELDNSYNEQFF.

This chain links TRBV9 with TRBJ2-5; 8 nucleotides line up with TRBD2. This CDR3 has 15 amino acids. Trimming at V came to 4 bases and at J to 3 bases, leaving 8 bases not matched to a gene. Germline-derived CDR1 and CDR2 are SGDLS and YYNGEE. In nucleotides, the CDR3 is TGTGCCAGCAGCCCCGGGGGGGCTTGGGAAGAGACCCAGTACTTC. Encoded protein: CASSPGGAWEETQYF.

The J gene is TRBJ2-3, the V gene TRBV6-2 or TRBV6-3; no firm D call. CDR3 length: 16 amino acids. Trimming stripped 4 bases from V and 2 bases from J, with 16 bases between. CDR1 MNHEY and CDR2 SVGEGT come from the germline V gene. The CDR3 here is CASSSIQSTYTDTQYF. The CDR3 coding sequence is TGTGCCAGCAGTTCCATACAGAGTACCTACACAGATACGCAGTATTTT.

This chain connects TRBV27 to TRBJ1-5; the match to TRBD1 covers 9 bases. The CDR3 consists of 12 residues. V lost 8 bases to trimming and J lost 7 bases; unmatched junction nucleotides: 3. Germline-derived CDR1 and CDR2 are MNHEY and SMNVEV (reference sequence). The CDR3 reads CASSTGGQPQHF. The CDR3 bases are TGTGCCAGCTCGACAGGGGGGCAGCCCCAGCATTTT.

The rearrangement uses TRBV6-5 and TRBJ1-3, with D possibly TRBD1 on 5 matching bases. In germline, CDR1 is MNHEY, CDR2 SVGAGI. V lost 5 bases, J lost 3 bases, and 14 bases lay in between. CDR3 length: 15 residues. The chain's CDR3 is CASSQGLSNGNTIYF. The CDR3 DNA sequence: TGTGCCAGCAGTCAGGGTCTGTCGAATGGAAACACCATATATTTT.